The 22 T cell receptor beta chains given below trace back to one sample, sequenced in a study of blood T cell repertoires in COVID-19. TCRdb keeps only in-frame clones here, not all; method: immunoSEQ multiplex PCR. Counted here are 180,000 or so clones, around 81% occurring once; the ten biggest clones make up approximately 2.4%. The specimen sequenced was peripheral blood. These receptors were collected from a human donor with acute or convalescent COVID-19. The donor label of this sample is uncertain.

In its sample, this clone was seen once. The chain has TRBV2 and TRBJ1-4, with 9 bases identical to TRBD1. This CDR3 has 16 amino acids. Germline trimming cut 7 bases from V and 8 bases from J; bases unmatched to any gene: 14. Germline loops: CDR1 SNHLY, CDR2 FYNNEI. This CDR3 is CASIFSPGTGLEKLFF. CDR3 nucleotide sequence: TGTGCCAGCATCTTCTCCCCCGGGACAGGGCTCGAAAAACTGTTTTTT.

The genes are TRBV2 and TRBJ1-3; no firm D call. Germline assignment: CDR1 SNHLY and CDR2 FYNNEI. This CDR3 has 13 amino acids. V was cut by 6 bases and J by 8 bases, with 14 bases left in between. CDR3 amino acids: CASSNLVGDTIYF. For the CDR3, the DNA is TGTGCCAGCAGCAACCTAGTGGGAGACACCATATATTTT.

V and J are TRBV19 and TRBJ1-2, with a tentative D call TRBD1 (6 bases). Germline V gene lookup returns CDR1 LNHDA and CDR2 SQIVND (reference sequence). Trimming left V 5 bases short and J 4 bases short, with 11 bases between. This CDR3 is built from 13 residues. CDR3 in amino acids: CASSLRTVYGYTF. The CDR3 nucleotides are TGTGCCAGTAGTCTCCGGACAGTCTATGGCTACACCTTC.

The rearrangement links TRBV5-1 to TRBJ2-2; a possible D gene is TRBD1 (5 bases). V was clipped by 1 base and J by 0 bases, with 10 bases between them. The CDR3 runs 16 residues. Germline V gene sequence: CDR1 SGHRS, CDR2 YFSETQ. The CDR3 spells CASSLLQGANTGELFF. The CDR3 nucleotides read TGCGCCAGCAGCTTGTTGCAGGGTGCGAACACCGGGGAGCTGTTTTTT. Combining the CDR3 with reference TRBV5-1 and TRBJ2-2 gives the whole variable domain KAGVTQTPRYLIKTRGQQVTLSCSPISGHRSVSWYQQTPGQGLQFLFEYFSETQRNKGNFPGRFSGRQFSNSRSEMNVSTLELGDSALYLCASSLLQGANTGELFFGEGSRLTVL.

This chain joins TRBV6-6 and TRBJ2-5, with D perhaps matching TRBD1 (6 bases). CDR3 length: 12 residues. Trimming pared 7 bases from V and 5 bases from J, leaving 11 bases between. Germline V CDR1 and CDR2: MNHNY, SVGAGI (reference sequence). CDR3 region: CASKQGQETQYF. The CDR3 DNA reads as TGTGCCAGCAAACAGGGTCAGGAGACCCAGTACTTC.

The chain couples TRBV7-8 to TRBJ1-2, with 7 bases that match TRBD1. The CDR3 runs 13 residues. V shed 5 bases and J 3 bases; nucleotides not matched to a gene: 3. Looked up from germline, CDR1 is SGHVS and CDR2 is FQNEAQ. The CDR3 loop is CASSRTGDYGYTF. The CDR3 DNA reads as TGTGCCAGCAGCCGAACAGGGGACTATGGCTACACCTTC.

The gene calls are TRBV5-1 and TRBJ1-4; 10 bases fit TRBD1. Germline trimming cut 4 bases from V and 2 bases from J; bases unmatched to any gene: 5. This CDR3 region has 16 residues. Germline values: CDR1 SGHRS, CDR2 YFSETQ. In DNA, the CDR3 is TGCGCCAGCAGCCCGGGACAGGGGTGGACTAATGAAAAACTGTTTTTT. Its protein is CASSPGQGWTNEKLFF.

V gene TRBV7-2 combines with J gene TRBJ2-5; 12 bases map to TRBD2. CDR1 SGHTA and CDR2 FQGNSA come from the germline V gene. The junction had 4 bases not matched to a gene; V was cut back by 0 bases and J by 5 bases. The CDR3 loop spans 16 amino acids. The CDR3 sequence: CASSLALTSGGETQYF. DNA for the CDR3: TGTGCCAGCAGCTTAGCGCTCACTAGCGGGGGGGAGACCCAGTACTTC.

V usage is TRBV19 and J usage is TRBJ2-7, with 13 bases identical to TRBD2. V trimming: 2 bases; J trimming: 2 bases; junction bases outside the gene matches: 6. Germline V gene lookup returns CDR1 LNHDA and CDR2 SQIVND (reference sequence). The CDR3 loop spans 17 amino acids. The CDR3: CASSITRTSGSPYEQYF. For the CDR3, the DNA is TGTGCCAGTAGTATAACCCGGACTAGCGGGAGCCCCTACGAGCAGTACTTC.

The genes are TRBV3-1 (or the pseudogene TRBV3-2) and TRBJ2-2; the match to TRBD2 covers 9 bases. Losses at the gene ends were 2 bases for V and 4 bases for J; bases not matched to a gene: 11. This CDR3 spans 18 amino acids. CDR1 is LGHDT, CDR2 YNNKEL, per germline (reference sequence). The DNA for the CDR3 is TGTGCCAGCAGCCAAATTTTGGGGGGACTAGCCCTCACCGGGGAGCTGTTTTTT. It encodes CASSQILGGLALTGELFF.

There are a few counts of this clone. V gene TRBV19 combines with J gene TRBJ2-4, with D perhaps TRBD1 (5 bases). The CDR3 has 11 amino acids. The germline gives CDR1 LNHDA, CDR2 SQIVND (reference sequence). The ends were cut back, 5 bases at V and 6 bases at J, with 5 bases in the middle. The CDR3 DNA reads as TGTGCCAGTAGTCAGGGAAACATTCAGTACTTC. It is translated as CASSQGNIQYF.

The gene calls are TRBV19 and TRBJ2-7, with D perhaps TRBD1 (6 bases). V shed 2 bases and J shed 4 bases, with 9 bases lying between them. CDR3 length: 13 residues. The germline V gene encodes CDR1 LNHDA and CDR2 SQIVND (reference sequence). CDR3 DNA sequence: TGTGCCAGTAGTATAAACAGGGAATACGAGCAGTACTTC. This translates into CASSINREYEQYF. The full variable domain, with the rest looked up from reference TRBV19 and TRBJ2-7, is DGGITQSPKYLFRKEGQNVTLSCEQNLNHDAMYWYRQDPGQGLRLIYYSQIVNDFQKGDIAEGYSVSREKKESFPLTVTSAQKNPTAFYLCASSINREYEQYFGPGTRLTVT.

The V gene is TRBV29-1, the J gene TRBJ2-1; 10 bases are shared with TRBD2. Germline V gives CDR1 SQVTM, CDR2 ANQGSEA. The CDR3 runs 13 residues. Trimming took 7 bases from V and 4 from J; bases not matched to a gene: 4. The CDR3 DNA follows: TGCAGCGCGGGACTAGCGCTTTACAATGAGCAGTTCTTC. It encodes CSAGLALYNEQFF.

This clone was counted between two and nine times. This rearrangement joins TRBV20-1 to TRBJ1-2; 7 bases map to TRBD1. This CDR3 has 12 amino acids. Germline CDR1 reads DFQATT; CDR2 reads SNEGSKA (reference sequence). Losses at the gene ends were 3 bases for V and 7 bases for J; bases not matched to a gene: 5. The CDR3 nucleotides are TGCAGTGCTAGTGAGGGGGCATCTGGCTACACCTTC. Protein product: CSASEGASGYTF.

V and J are TRBV3-1 (or the pseudogene TRBV3-2) and TRBJ1-1; TRBD1 matches 7 bases. CDR1 and CDR2 (germline): LGHDT, YNNKEL (reference sequence). Trimming cost V 4 bases and J 1 base; bases outside gene matches: 6. The CDR3 is 15 residues long. CDR3 nucleotides: TGTGCCAGCAGCCGAGGGACAGCAACGAACACTGAAGCTTTCTTT. It is translated as CASSRGTATNTEAFF.

V and J are TRBV19 and TRBJ1-2; maybe TRBD1 (6 bases). CDR1 LNHDA and CDR2 SQIVND come from the germline V gene (reference sequence). This CDR3 is 13 amino acids long. The V end was cut by 6 bases, the J end by 2 bases, with 10 bases between. The CDR3 sequence is CASRGTQNYGYTF. CDR3 in DNA: TGTGCCAGTAGGGGGACACAGAACTATGGCTACACCTTC.

Here the CDR3 reads CASSTRDYGYTF. The CDR3 DNA reads as TGTGCCAGCAGCACTAGGGACTATGGCTACACCTTC. This sequence joins TRBV7-9 and TRBJ1-2; D call uncertain. CDR3 length: 12 amino acids. V was cut by 5 bases and J by 3 bases, with 7 bases left in between. In germline, CDR1 is SEHNR, CDR2 FQNEAQ (reference sequence).

The genes are TRBV27 and TRBJ2-2, with D tentatively TRBD1 (5 bases). CDR3 length equals 15 residues. Trimming removed 5 bases at V and 5 bases at J, with 15 bases between. The germline gives CDR1 MNHEY, CDR2 SMNVEV (reference sequence). The DNA for the CDR3 is TGTGCCAGCAGTCCAATGCCAAGGGGTACCGGGGAGCTGTTTTTT. Its translation is CASSPMPRGTGELFF.

The chain employs TRBV28 and TRBJ2-5; 9 positions match TRBD1. V lost 5 bases and J lost 4; bases outside the gene matches: 8. The CDR3 covers 15 residues. The V gene's germline CDR1 is MDHEN and CDR2 SYDVKM. The CDR3 coding sequence is TGTGCCAGCAGTAGCACAGGGGGCGGGGGAGAGACCCAGTACTTC. As protein: CASSSTGGGGETQYF. Variable domain in full (rest from reference TRBV28 and TRBJ2-5): DVKVTQSSRYLVKRTGEKVFLECVQDMDHENMFWYRQDPGLGLRLIYFSYDVKMKEKGDIPEGYSVSREKKERFSLILESASTNQTSMYLCASSSTGGGGETQYFGPGTRLLVL.

This clone was observed a handful of times. The V gene is TRBV14, the J gene TRBJ1-3; D uncertain. The germline CDR1 and CDR2 sequences are SGHDN and FVKESK. With 4 bases removed from V and 0 bases from J, the gap between germline ends came to 10 bases. There are 15 residues in the CDR3. The CDR3 spells CASSRAASSGNTIYF. For the CDR3, the DNA is TGTGCCAGCAGCCGCGCGGCATCCTCTGGAAACACCATATATTTT.

This chain uses TRBV18 with TRBJ2-7; 7 nucleotides align to TRBD2. CDR1 and CDR2 from the germline V gene are KGHSH and LQKENI. Trimming removed 6 bases from V and 7 bases from J; junction bases left unmatched: 6. The CDR3 contains 12 residues. The CDR3 protein is CASSDQGGEQYF. CDR3 in DNA: TGTGCCAGCTCTGACCAGGGAGGGGAGCAGTACTTC.

This clone was seen once. The J gene is TRBJ2-7, the V gene TRBV28; D is possibly TRBD2 (5 bases). Trimming removed 5 bases at V and 0 bases at J, with 14 bases between. There are 15 residues in the CDR3. The germline V gene encodes CDR1 MDHEN and CDR2 SYDVKM. This CDR3 is CASSPDEGFSYEQYF. The CDR3 nucleotides are TGTGCCAGCAGTCCCGACGAGGGTTTCTCCTACGAGCAGTACTTC.